These T cell receptor beta chains were read from a single sample in a study of blood T cell repertoires in COVID-19. Data came from immunoSEQ multiplex PCR; TCRdb stores just in-frame clones and leaves some out. The sample yields over 95,000 clones, 85% seen once. Sample: peripheral blood. The receptor source for this set is a human donor in a cohort sampled during active COVID-19. Both conserved end residues are part of each CDR3. D genes are given only for firm matches. Clone sizes are given selectively: once, few, many, or a class where the clone is expanded.

abundance | j_gene | v_gene | d_gene | CDR3aa | CDR3nt
. | TRBJ1-4 | TRBV7-9 | TRBD1 | CASSAQSGQGILFF | TGTGCCAGCAGCGCCCAATCCGGACAGGGAATCCTGTTTTTT
. | TRBJ2-2 | TRBV4-2 | TRBD2 | CASSQVISGVTGELFF | TGTGCCAGCAGCCAAGTTATTAGCGGGGTCACCGGGGAGCTGTTTTTT
. | TRBJ1-1 | TRBV19 | TRBD1 | CASSTTGGTEAFF | TGTGCCAGTAGTACTACAGGGGGCACTGAAGCTTTCTTT
. | TRBJ2-7 | TRBV6-5 | TRBD2 | CASCPSGGSSYEQCF | TGTGCCAGCTGTCCATCGGGGGGTAGCTCCTACGAGCAGTGCTTC
. | TRBJ2-5 | TRBV4-1 | . | CASSQEWPSRETQYF | TGCGCCAGCAGCCAAGAATGGCCATCTAGGGAGACCCAGTACTTC
. | TRBJ1-1 | TRBV5-1 | . | CASSVDRNTEAFF | TGCGCCAGCAGCGTCGACAGAAACACTGAAGCTTTCTTT
few | TRBJ2-5 | TRBV5-4 | TRBD2 | CASSGTSGETQYF | TGTGCCAGCAGTGGGACTAGCGGGGAGACCCAGTACTTC
. | TRBJ2-7 | TRBV5-5 | TRBD1 | CASSLNRGREQYF | TGTGCCAGCAGCTTGAACAGGGGGCGTGAGCAGTACTTC
. | TRBJ1-3 | TRBV9 | TRBD1 | CASSAHGGQGGGTIYF | TGTGCCAGCAGCGCCCACGGAGGACAGGGGGGAGGCACCATATATTTT
. | TRBJ2-3 | TRBV7-9 | TRBD2 | CASTQQRLAGDTDTQYF | TGTGCCAGCACCCAACAGAGACTAGCGGGGGACACAGATACGCAGTATTTT
. | TRBJ2-3 | TRBV9 | . | CASSVGPTPSTDTQYF | TGTGCCAGCAGCGTAGGTCCGACACCTAGCACAGATACGCAGTATTTT
. | TRBJ1-3 | TRBV5-6 | . | CASSLIWAGSGENTIYF | TGTGCCAGCAGCTTGATCTGGGCGGGTTCGGGGGAAAACACCATATATTTT
. | TRBJ1-3 | TRBV5-1 | TRBD1 | CASSHGTAGNTIYF | TGCGCCAGCAGTCATGGGACAGCTGGAAACACCATATATTTT
. | TRBJ1-1 | TRBV3-1/TRBV3-2 | . | CASSGRGGDQINTEAFF | TGTGCCAGCAGCGGACGGGGAGGGGATCAGATCAACACTGAAGCTTTCTTT
. | TRBJ2-1 | TRBV3-1/TRBV3-2 | . | CASSQANSYNEQFF | TGTGCCAGCAGCCAAGCTAACTCCTACAATGAGCAGTTCTTC
. | TRBJ1-5 | TRBV24-1 | . | CATSLQGDQPQHF | TGTGCCACCAGTCTTCAGGGCGATCAGCCCCAGCATTTT
. | TRBJ2-7 | TRBV19 | . | CATKVPSTYEQYF | TGTGCCACTAAAGTGCCAAGCACCTACGAGCAGTACTTC
. | TRBJ2-5 | TRBV9 | . | CASSVESGWQETQYF | TGTGCCAGCAGCGTAGAGTCAGGGTGGCAAGAGACCCAGTACTTC
. | TRBJ2-1 | TRBV27 | TRBD2 | CASSQRGGYNEQFF | TGTGCCAGCAGTCAGCGGGGGGGTTACAATGAGCAGTTCTTC
. | TRBJ1-4 | TRBV2 | TRBD1 | CASSHRDRGPTNEKLFF | TGTGCCAGCAGTCACCGGGACAGGGGTCCAACTAATGAAAAACTGTTTTTT
. | TRBJ1-6 | TRBV18 | . | CASSPAGSDNSPLHF | TGTGCCAGCTCACCAGCGGGTAGCGATAATTCACCCCTCCACTTT
. | TRBJ1-6 | TRBV6-2/TRBV6-3 | TRBD1 | CASSRDRNNSPLHF | TGTGCCAGCAGTCGGGACAGAAATAATTCACCCCTCCACTTT
once | TRBJ2-3 | TRBV19 | . | CASSTTDTQYF | TGTGCCAGTAGTACTACAGATACGCAGTATTTT
. | TRBJ2-5 | TRBV5-4 | TRBD2 | CASSRRGLAHQETQYF | TGTGCCAGCAGCCGCCGGGGACTAGCGCACCAAGAGACCCAGTACTTC
. | TRBJ2-1 | TRBV10-1 | TRBD1 | CASSDNNRGPDEQFF | TGCGCCAGCAGTGATAATAACAGGGGGCCGGATGAGCAGTTCTTC
few | TRBJ1-5 | TRBV7-9 | . | CASSPGAGRYQPQHF | TGTGCCAGCAGCCCCGGTGCTGGGCGATATCAGCCCCAGCATTTT
. | TRBJ1-2 | TRBV4-3 | TRBD1 | CASSQDSTGSDYGYTF | TGCGCCAGCAGCCAAGATTCGACAGGGTCAGACTATGGCTACACCTTC
. | TRBJ1-3 | TRBV9 | . | CASSVGGTNSGNTIYF | TGTGCCAGCAGCGTTGGGGGGACCAACTCTGGAAACACCATATATTTT
. | TRBJ1-2 | TRBV3-1/TRBV3-2 | . | CASSQGGVGAYGYTF | TGTGCCAGCAGCCAAGGCGGCGTAGGGGCCTATGGCTACACCTTC
few | TRBJ1-6 | TRBV2 | TRBD1 | CASSPGQAQGSPLHF | TGTGCCAGCAGTCCCGGACAGGCGCAGGGCTCACCCCTCCACTTT
. | TRBJ2-7 | TRBV5-5 | . | CASSLVRGYEQYF | TGTGCCAGCAGCTTGGTTCGGGGTTACGAGCAGTACTTC